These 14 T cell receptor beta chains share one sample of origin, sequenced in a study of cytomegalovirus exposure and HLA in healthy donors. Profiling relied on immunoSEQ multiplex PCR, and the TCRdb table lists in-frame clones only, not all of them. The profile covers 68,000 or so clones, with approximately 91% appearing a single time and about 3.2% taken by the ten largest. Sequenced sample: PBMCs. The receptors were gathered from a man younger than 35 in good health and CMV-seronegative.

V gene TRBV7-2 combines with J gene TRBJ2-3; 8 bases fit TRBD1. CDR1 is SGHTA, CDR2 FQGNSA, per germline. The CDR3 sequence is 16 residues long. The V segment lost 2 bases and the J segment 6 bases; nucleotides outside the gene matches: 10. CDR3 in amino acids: CASSLIRGRGLDTQYF. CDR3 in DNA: TGTGCCAGCAGCTTAATCCGGGGCAGGGGGCTTGATACGCAGTATTTT.

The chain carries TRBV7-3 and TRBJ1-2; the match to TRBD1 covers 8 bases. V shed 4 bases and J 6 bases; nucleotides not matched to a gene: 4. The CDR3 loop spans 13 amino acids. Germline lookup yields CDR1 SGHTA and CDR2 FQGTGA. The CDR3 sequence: CASSSGQGDGYTF. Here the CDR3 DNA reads TGTGCCAGCAGCTCCGGACAGGGTGATGGCTACACCTTC.

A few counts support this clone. Written as DNA, the CDR3 is TGTGCCAGCAGCTTGATCGGGTACGAGCAGTACTTC. Encoded protein: CASSLIGYEQYF. The chain employs TRBV7-8 and TRBJ2-7; D ambiguous. Trimming removed 3 bases at V and 4 bases at J, with 7 bases between. The CDR3 has 12 amino acids. Per germline, CDR1 SGHVS and CDR2 FQNEAQ.

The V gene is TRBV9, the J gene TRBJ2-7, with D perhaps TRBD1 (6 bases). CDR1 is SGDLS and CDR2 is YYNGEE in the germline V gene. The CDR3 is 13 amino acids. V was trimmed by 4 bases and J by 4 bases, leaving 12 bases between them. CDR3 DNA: TGTGCCAGCAGCAAGGGGGTTCCTTACGAGCAGTACTTC. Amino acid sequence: CASSKGVPYEQYF.

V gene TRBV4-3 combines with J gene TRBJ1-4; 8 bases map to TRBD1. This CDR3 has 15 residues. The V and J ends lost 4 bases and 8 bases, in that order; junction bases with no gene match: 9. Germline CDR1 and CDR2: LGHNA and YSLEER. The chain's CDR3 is CASSPNRQGNEKLFF. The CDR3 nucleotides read TGCGCCAGCAGCCCTAACCGACAGGGGAACGAAAAACTGTTTTTT.

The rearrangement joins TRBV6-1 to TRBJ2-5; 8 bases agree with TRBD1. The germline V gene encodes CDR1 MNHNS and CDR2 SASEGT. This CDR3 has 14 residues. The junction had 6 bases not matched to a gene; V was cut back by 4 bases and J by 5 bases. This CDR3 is CASSVGQGGETQYF. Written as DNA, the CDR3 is TGTGCCAGCAGTGTTGGACAGGGCGGGGAGACCCAGTACTTC.

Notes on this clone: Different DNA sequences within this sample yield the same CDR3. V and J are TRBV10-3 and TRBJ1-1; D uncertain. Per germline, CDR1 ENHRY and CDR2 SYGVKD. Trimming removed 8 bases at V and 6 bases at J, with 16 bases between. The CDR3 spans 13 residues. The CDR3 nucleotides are TGTGCCATCGGCCCCCCAAGACAAGCTGAAGCTTTCTTT. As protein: CAIGPPRQAEAFF.

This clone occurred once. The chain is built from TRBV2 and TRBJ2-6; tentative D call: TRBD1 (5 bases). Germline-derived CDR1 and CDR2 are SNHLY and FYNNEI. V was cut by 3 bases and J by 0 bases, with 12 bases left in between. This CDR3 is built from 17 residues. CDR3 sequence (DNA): TGTGCCAGCAGTGACCAGCGCAGGGTCTCTGGGGCCAACGTCCTGACTTTC. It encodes CASSDQRRVSGANVLTF.

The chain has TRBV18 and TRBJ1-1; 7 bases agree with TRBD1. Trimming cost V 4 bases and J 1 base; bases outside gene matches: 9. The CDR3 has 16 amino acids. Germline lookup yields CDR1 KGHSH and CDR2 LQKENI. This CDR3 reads CASSQKRQGSNTEAFF. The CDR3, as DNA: TGTGCCAGCTCACAAAAAAGACAGGGCTCGAACACTGAAGCTTTCTTT.

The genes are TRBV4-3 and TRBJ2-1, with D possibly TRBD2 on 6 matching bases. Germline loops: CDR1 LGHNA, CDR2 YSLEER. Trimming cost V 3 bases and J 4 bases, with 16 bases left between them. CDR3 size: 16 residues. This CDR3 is CASSHSPSDIYNEQFF. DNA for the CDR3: TGCGCCAGCAGCCATTCGCCTAGCGACATATACAATGAGCAGTTCTTC.

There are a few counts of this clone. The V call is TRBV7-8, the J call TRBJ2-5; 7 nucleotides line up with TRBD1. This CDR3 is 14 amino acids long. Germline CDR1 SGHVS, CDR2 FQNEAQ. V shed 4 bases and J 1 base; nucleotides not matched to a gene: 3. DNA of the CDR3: TGTGCCAGCAGCTACAGGGGTTTCCAAGAGACCCAGTACTTC. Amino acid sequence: CASSYRGFQETQYF. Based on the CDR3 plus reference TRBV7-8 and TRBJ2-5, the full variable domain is GAGVSQSPRYKVAKRGQDVALRCDPISGHVSLFWYQQALGQGPEFLTYFQNEAQLDKSGLPSDRFFAERPEGSVSTLKIQRTQQEDSAVYLCASSYRGFQETQYFGPGTRLLVL.

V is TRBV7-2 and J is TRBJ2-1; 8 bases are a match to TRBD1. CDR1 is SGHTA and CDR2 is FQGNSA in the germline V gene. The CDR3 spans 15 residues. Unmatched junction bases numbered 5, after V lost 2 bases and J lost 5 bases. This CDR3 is CASSLWQGANNEQFF. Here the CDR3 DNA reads TGTGCCAGCAGCTTATGGCAGGGGGCTAACAATGAGCAGTTCTTC.

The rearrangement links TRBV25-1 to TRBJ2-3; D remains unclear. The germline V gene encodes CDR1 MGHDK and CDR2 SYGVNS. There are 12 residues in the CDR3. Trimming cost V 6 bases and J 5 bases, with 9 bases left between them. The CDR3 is CASRDPGDTQYF. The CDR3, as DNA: TGTGCCAGCAGAGACCCGGGAGATACGCAGTATTTT. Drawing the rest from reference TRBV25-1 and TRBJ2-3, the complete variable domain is EADIYQTPRYLVIGTGKKITLECSQTMGHDKMYWYQQDPGMELHLIHYSYGVNSTEKGDLSSESTVSRIRTEHFPLTLESARPSHTSQYLCASRDPGDTQYFGPGTRLTVL.

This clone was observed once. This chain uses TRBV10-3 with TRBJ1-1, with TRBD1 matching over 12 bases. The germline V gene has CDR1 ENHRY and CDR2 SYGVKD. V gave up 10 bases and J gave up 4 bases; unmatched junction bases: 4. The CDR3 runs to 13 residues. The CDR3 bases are TGTGCCACGACGGGACAGGGGGCCACTGAAGCTTTCTTT. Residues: CATTGQGATEAFF.